Sequencing of this T cell receptor (beta chain) was carried out in a study of blood T cell repertoires in COVID-19. This clone was seen only a few times. Trimming removed 4 bases from V and 4 bases from J; junction bases left unmatched: 1. This CDR3 has 14 residues. Per the germline V gene, CDR1 is LNHDA and CDR2 is SQIVND (reference sequence). Methods used by the authors: Nucleated cell counts were estimated from reference gene primer amplification. The assay was immunoSEQ multiplex PCR, and TCRdb's table has in-frame clones only and misses some. V and J calls and clone size are given by that table; D and trimming were obtained from the DNA. The table lists about 97,000 clones, approximately 92% of them singletons.

This clonotype originated in a man between 18 and 35 years old with acute or convalescent COVID-19. V and J are TRBV19 and TRBJ1-5; 10 bases align to TRBD1. The sample was peripheral blood. CDR3 nucleotides: TGTGCCAGTAGTAGACAGGGGGCGAATCAGCCCCAGCATTTT. Translation: CASSRQGANQPQHF.